The 21 T cell receptor beta chains listed next were all sequenced from one sample in a study of blood T cells in healthy people across ages. With a J-beta primer mix and a sample-barcoded 5' primer, a second PCR ran about 6 to 11 cycles. TCRdb independently ran MiXCR on the 5' RACE reads; one entry per CDR3 protein. The sample lists fewer than 2,000,000 distinct CDR3 sequences, roughly 30% occurring once. The material sequenced was blood. The receptors were sampled from a woman aged 30 to 39 in good health.

Many counts were recorded for this clonotype. The gene calls are TRBV12-3 or TRBV12-4 and TRBJ2-7; 8 bases fit TRBD2. Trimming removed 2 bases from V and 3 bases from J; junction bases left unmatched: 3. The CDR3 is 14 residues long. CDR3: CASSLSGGDYEQYF. CDR3 coding DNA: TGTGCCAGCAGTTTAAGCGGGGGCGACTACGAGCAGTACTTC.

This clonotype was picked up a small number of times. DNA of the CDR3: TGTGCCAGCATGGGCGGGTCCTACAATGAGCAGTTCTTC. Translated: CASMGGSYNEQFF. The chain is built from TRBV6-1 and TRBJ2-1; maybe TRBD2 (5 bases). CDR3 length: 13 residues. Per germline, CDR1 MNHNS and CDR2 SASEGT. With 7 bases removed from V and 1 base from J, the gap between germline ends came to 8 bases.

This clonotype showed up just a few times. The chain joins TRBV20-1 to TRBJ1-2, with D maybe TRBD1 (5 bases). The CDR3 is 15 amino acids. Per the germline V gene, CDR1 is DFQATT and CDR2 is SNEGSKA (reference sequence). V lost 6 bases to trimming and J lost 1 base, with 18 bases between them. CDR3 protein: CSADSPSLLNYGYTF. As DNA, the CDR3 is TGCAGTGCAGACAGCCCGAGTCTACTTAACTATGGCTACACCTTC.

This chain joins TRBV5-1 and TRBJ2-1; 10 bases fit TRBD1. This CDR3 is 16 amino acids long. The V gene's germline CDR1 is SGHRS and CDR2 YFSETQ. V gave up 1 base and J gave up 6 bases; unmatched junction bases: 7. CDR3 sequence reads: CASSLSGTGDGNEQFF. The DNA of the CDR3 is TGCGCCAGCAGCTTGAGTGGGACAGGGGATGGCAATGAGCAGTTCTTC.

The genes are TRBV5-5 and TRBJ1-4; the D is unclear. V shed 0 bases and J shed 7 bases, with 10 bases lying between them. The germline gives CDR1 SGHKS, CDR2 YYEKEE (reference sequence). The CDR3 runs to 14 residues. The CDR3 is CASSLGTGGEKLFF. The CDR3 DNA reads TGTGCCAGCAGCTTGGGTACGGGAGGTGAAAAACTGTTTTTT.

This clonotype was seen only a few times. The V and J genes are TRBV20-1 and TRBJ2-1; 7 nucleotides line up with TRBD2. Germline CDR1 is DFQATT and CDR2 is SNEGSKA (reference sequence). The CDR3 runs to 15 residues. The junction had 9 bases not matched to a gene; V was cut back by 7 bases and J by 0 bases. CDR3 sequence: CSVKRIAGSYNEQFF. The CDR3 region has the DNA TGCAGTGTAAAAAGGATAGCGGGCTCCTACAATGAGCAGTTCTTC.

This clonotype turned up a few times. The J gene is TRBJ2-5, the V gene TRBV6-5, with 7 positions matching TRBD2. V trimming: 8 bases; J trimming: 2 bases; junction bases outside the gene matches: 11. Germline values: CDR1 MNHEY, CDR2 SVGAGI. This CDR3 contains 15 residues. CDR3 sequence reads: CASGTSPGGQETQYF. CDR3 nucleotide sequence: TGTGCCAGCGGAACTAGCCCGGGAGGACAAGAGACCCAGTACTTC.

This clonotype came up many times. This chain joins TRBV20-1 and TRBJ2-7, with 11 bases that match TRBD2. This CDR3 contains 15 residues. The V and J ends lost 3 bases and 6 bases, in that order; junction bases with no gene match: 10. Germline V gene sequence: CDR1 DFQATT, CDR2 SNEGSKA (reference sequence). Here the CDR3 reads CSARALAGGPPEQYF. The CDR3, as DNA: TGCAGTGCTAGGGCGCTAGCGGGAGGACCCCCCGAGCAGTACTTC.

The chain is built from TRBV20-1 and TRBJ2-1, with 13 bases that match TRBD2. The J segment lost 9 bases and the V segment lost 5 bases, leaving 13 bases of the junction unmatched. This CDR3 contains 16 residues. CDR1 and CDR2 (germline): DFQATT, SNEGSKA (reference sequence). The CDR3 coding sequence is TGCAGTGCTGGGAACTATACTAGCGGGAGGGCGAGTGAGCAGTTCTTC. This translates into CSAGNYTSGRASEQFF.

This clonotype was detected ten times or more. Mismatch with germline at one junction end may stem from a read error. The J gene is TRBJ1-2, the V gene TRBV5-1, with 10 positions matching TRBD1. The CDR3 is made up of 14 amino acids. The germline V gene encodes CDR1 SGHRS and CDR2 YFSETQ. CDR3 coding DNA: TGTGCCAGCAGTCTGGGACAGGGGAGCTATGGCTACACCTTC. Translating it yields CASSLGQGSYGYTF.

The chain employs TRBV5-1 and TRBJ2-7; D remains ambiguous. The CDR3 spans 13 residues. V lost 2 bases and J lost 2, with 8 bases in between. Germline loops: CDR1 SGHRS, CDR2 YFSETQ. The CDR3 loop is CASSLQSPYEQYF. The CDR3 region has the DNA TGCGCCAGCAGCTTACAGAGCCCCTACGAGCAGTACTTC.

The chain couples TRBV20-1 to TRBJ1-4, with 7 bases fitting TRBD1. Germline V CDR1 and CDR2: DFQATT, SNEGSKA (reference sequence). The CDR3 consists of 15 residues. With 6 bases clipped from V and 6 bases from J, the junction kept 13 bases outside the gene matches. The CDR3 nucleotides read TGCAGTGCCCCACGGGAGGGGGCCTTGGATGAAAAACTGTTTTTT. Residues: CSAPREGALDEKLFF.

This sequence joins TRBV2 and TRBJ2-2, with no clear D. The germline V gene encodes CDR1 SNHLY and CDR2 FYNNEI. The CDR3 loop spans 15 amino acids. The germline V and J ends were trimmed by 4 bases and 6 bases, with 15 bases remaining between them. The CDR3 nucleotides are TGTGCCAGCAGTGGGTTAAGGGCTACGGCCGGGGAGCTGTTTTTT. Encoded protein: CASSGLRATAGELFF.

The V gene is TRBV5-4, the J gene TRBJ1-1, with 8 bases that match TRBD1. Germline V gene lookup returns CDR1 SGHNT and CDR2 YYREEE (reference sequence). This CDR3 spans 15 amino acids. V lost 2 bases and J lost 6; bases outside the gene matches: 9. CDR3 nucleotide sequence: TGTGCCAGCAGCTTAAGGACAGGGCTGGGGGCTGAAGCTTTCTTT. Translated: CASSLRTGLGAEAFF. Looking up the rest from reference TRBV5-4 and TRBJ1-1 gives the full variable domain: ETGVTQSPTHLIKTRGQQVTLRCSSQSGHNTVSWYQQALGQGPQFIFQYYREEENGRGNFPPRFSGLQFPNYSSELNVNALELDDSALYLCASSLRTGLGAEAFFGQGTRLTVV.

This clonotype was recorded at least ten times. The chain is built from TRBV29-1 and TRBJ2-7; D possibly corresponds to TRBD2 (5 bases). Trimming left V 4 bases short and J 3 bases short, with 10 bases between. This CDR3 region has 12 residues. Per germline, CDR1 SQVTM and CDR2 ANQGSEA. CDR3 bases: TGCAGCGTTGTCACCGGGGACTACGAGCAGTACTTC. This translates into CSVVTGDYEQYF.

The rearrangement joins TRBV7-9 to TRBJ2-7; TRBD1 agrees at 8 bases. The CDR3 is 12 amino acids. Germline trimming cut 6 bases from V and 5 bases from J; bases unmatched to any gene: 3. Germline V gene data show CDR1 as SEHNR and CDR2 as FQNEAQ (reference sequence). Here the CDR3 DNA reads TGTGCCAGCAGACAGGGGGACCACGAGCAGTACTTC. Encoded protein: CASRQGDHEQYF.

In this sample, this clonotype turned up once. A much bigger clone sits one base away, suggesting this may be a read error. V usage is TRBV20-1 and J usage is TRBJ2-5; D is unclear. V was trimmed by 2 bases and J by 3 bases, leaving 10 bases between them. The germline gives CDR1 DFQATT, CDR2 SNEGSKA (reference sequence). The length of the CDR3 is 13 residues. DNA for the CDR3: TGCAGTGCTAGAAGGCAGTTGAAAGAGACCCAGTACTTC. Protein: CSARRQLKETQYF.

This clonotype was recorded at least ten times. This chain uses TRBV3-1 with TRBJ2-5, with unresolved D. Trimming took 4 bases from V and 7 from J, leaving 10 bases between them. The CDR3 sequence is 12 residues long. Germline V CDR1 and CDR2: LGHDT, YNNKEL (reference sequence). The CDR3 region is CASSPGRGTQYF. Here the CDR3 DNA reads TGTGCCAGCAGCCCAGGAAGAGGGACCCAGTACTTC.

The J gene is TRBJ2-2, the V gene TRBV20-1; D is undetermined. Between the trimmed V and J ends, which lost 1 base and 3 bases, there was a span of 3 bases. The CDR3 consists of 12 residues. From germline, CDR1 is DFQATT and CDR2 SNEGSKA (reference sequence). The CDR3 spells CSARAHTGELFF. In DNA, the CDR3 is TGCAGTGCTAGAGCTCACACCGGGGAGCTGTTTTTT.

The chain recombines TRBV20-1 with TRBJ2-7; D not resolved. With 2 bases removed from V and 5 bases from J, the gap between germline ends came to 13 bases. Germline CDR1 and CDR2: DFQATT and SNEGSKA (reference sequence). The CDR3 contains 13 residues. The DNA for the CDR3 is TGCAGTGCTAGACAACGGCCCGGCGACGAGCAGTACTTC. This translates into CSARQRPGDEQYF.

The V call is TRBV6-5, the J call TRBJ2-1, with 10 bases fitting TRBD2. The germline CDR1 and CDR2 sequences are MNHEY and SVGAGI. CDR3 length: 16 amino acids. Trimming at V came to 5 bases and at J to 2 bases, leaving 6 bases not matched to a gene. The chain's CDR3 is CASSTSGLATYNEQFF. Written as DNA, the CDR3 is TGTGCCAGCAGTACCTCGGGACTAGCGACCTACAATGAGCAGTTCTTC.